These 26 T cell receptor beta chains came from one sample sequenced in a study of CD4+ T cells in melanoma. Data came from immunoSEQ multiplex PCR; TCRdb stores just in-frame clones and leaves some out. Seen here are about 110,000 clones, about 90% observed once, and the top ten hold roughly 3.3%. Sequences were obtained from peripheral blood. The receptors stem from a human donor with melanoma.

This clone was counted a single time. This CDR3 is CASSLLGANVLTF. The CDR3, as DNA: TGTGCCAGCAGCCTCCTTGGGGCCAACGTCCTGACTTTC. This chain links TRBV7-2 with TRBJ2-6; no clear D. The V end lost 5 bases, the J end lost 3 bases, and 5 bases lay between the germline ends. CDR3 size: 13 residues. Germline V lookup: CDR1 SGHTA, CDR2 FQGNSA.

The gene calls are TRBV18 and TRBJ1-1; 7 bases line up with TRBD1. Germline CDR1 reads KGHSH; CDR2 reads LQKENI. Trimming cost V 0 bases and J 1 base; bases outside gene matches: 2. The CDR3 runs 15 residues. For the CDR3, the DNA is TGTGCCAGCTCACCACCGGGACAGACGAACACTGAAGCTTTCTTT. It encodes CASSPPGQTNTEAFF.

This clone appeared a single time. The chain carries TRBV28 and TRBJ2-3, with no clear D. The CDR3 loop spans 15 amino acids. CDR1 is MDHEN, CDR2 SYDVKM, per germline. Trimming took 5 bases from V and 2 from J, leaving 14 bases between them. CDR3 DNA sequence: TGTGCCAGCAGTGGCAATGGGGTCCCCACAGATACGCAGTATTTT. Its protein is CASSGNGVPTDTQYF.

In nucleotides, the CDR3 is TGTGCCAGCAGTCCCCGTAATGGGGTTCAGCCCCAGCATTTT. This sequence encodes CASSPRNGVQPQHF. This chain uses TRBV28 with TRBJ1-5, with D unclear. The CDR3 has 14 residues. Trimming took 5 bases from V and 6 from J, leaving 14 bases between them. Germline V gene sequence: CDR1 MDHEN, CDR2 SYDVKM.

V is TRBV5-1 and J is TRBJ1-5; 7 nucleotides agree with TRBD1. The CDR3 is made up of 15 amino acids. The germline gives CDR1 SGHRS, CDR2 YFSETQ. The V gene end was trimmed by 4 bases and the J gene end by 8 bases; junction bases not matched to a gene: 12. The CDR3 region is CASSRTTGSVEPQHF. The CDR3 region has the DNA TGCGCCAGCAGCCGCACGACAGGGAGCGTAGAGCCCCAGCATTTT.

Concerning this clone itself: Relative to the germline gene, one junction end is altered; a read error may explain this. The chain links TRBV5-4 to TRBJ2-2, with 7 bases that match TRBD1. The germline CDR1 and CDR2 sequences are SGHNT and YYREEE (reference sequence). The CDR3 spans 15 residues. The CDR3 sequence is CASIGTAIWHRGAVF. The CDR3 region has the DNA TGTGCCAGCATCGGGACAGCAATATGGCACCGGGGAGCTGTTTTT.

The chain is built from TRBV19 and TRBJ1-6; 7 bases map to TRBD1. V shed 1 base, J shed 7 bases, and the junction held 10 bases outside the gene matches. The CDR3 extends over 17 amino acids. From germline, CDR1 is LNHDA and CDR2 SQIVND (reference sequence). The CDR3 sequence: CASSIGSRGQWNSPLHF. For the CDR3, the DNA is TGTGCCAGTAGTATAGGTTCGAGGGGGCAGTGGAATTCACCCCTCCACTTT.

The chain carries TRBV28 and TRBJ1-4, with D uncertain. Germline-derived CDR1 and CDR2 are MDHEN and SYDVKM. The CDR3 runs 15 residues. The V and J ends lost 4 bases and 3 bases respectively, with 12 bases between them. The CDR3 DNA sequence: TGTGCCAGCAGTTACCCCGCAGGCCCTAATGAAAAACTGTTTTTT. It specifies CASSYPAGPNEKLFF.

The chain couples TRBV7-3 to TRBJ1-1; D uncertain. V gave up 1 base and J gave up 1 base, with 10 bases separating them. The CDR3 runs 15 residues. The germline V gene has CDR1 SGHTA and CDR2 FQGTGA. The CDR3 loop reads CASSLMASSNTEAFF. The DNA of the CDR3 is TGTGCCAGCAGCTTAATGGCCTCTTCGAACACTGAAGCTTTCTTT. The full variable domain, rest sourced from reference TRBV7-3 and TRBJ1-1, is GAGVSQTPSNKVTEKGKYVELRCDPISGHTALYWYRQSLGQGPEFLIYFQGTGAADDSGLPNDRFFAVRPEGSVSTLKIQRTERGDSAVYLCASSLMASSNTEAFFGQGTRLTVV.

CDR3: CASSYIQGRHEQYF. CDR3 nucleotides: TGTGCCAGCAGTTACATTCAGGGGAGGCACGAGCAGTACTTC. The rearrangement links TRBV6-5 to TRBJ2-5; D tentatively fits TRBD1 or TRBD2 (6 bases each). The J call could be wrong; TRBJ2-7 is a better fit for the DNA end. The CDR3 sequence is 14 residues long. Germline CDR1 and CDR2: MNHEY and SVGAGI.

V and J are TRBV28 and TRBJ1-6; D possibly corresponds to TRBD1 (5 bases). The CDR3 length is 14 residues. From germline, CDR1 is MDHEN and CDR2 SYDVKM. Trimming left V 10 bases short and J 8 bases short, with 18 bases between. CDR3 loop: CATTLSGGDSPLHF. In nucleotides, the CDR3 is TGTGCCACGACACTGAGTGGGGGGGATTCACCCCTCCACTTT. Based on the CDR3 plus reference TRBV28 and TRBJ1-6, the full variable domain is DVKVTQSSRYLVKRTGEKVFLECVQDMDHENMFWYRQDPGLGLRLIYFSYDVKMKEKGDIPEGYSVSREKKERFSLILESASTNQTSMYLCATTLSGGDSPLHFGNGTRLTVT.

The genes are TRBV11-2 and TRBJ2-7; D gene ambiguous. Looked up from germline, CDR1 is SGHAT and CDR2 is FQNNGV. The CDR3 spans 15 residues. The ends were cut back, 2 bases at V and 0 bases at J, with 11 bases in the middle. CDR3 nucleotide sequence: TGTGCCAGCAGCTTAAAGGGCGCGAGCTCCTACGAGCAGTACTTC. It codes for CASSLKGASSYEQYF. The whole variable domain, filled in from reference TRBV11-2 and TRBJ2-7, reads EAGVAQSPRYKIIEKRQSVAFWCNPISGHATLYWYQQILGQGPKLLIQFQNNGVVDDSQLPKDRFSAERLKGVDSTLKIQPAKLEDSAVYLCASSLKGASSYEQYFGPGTRLTVT.

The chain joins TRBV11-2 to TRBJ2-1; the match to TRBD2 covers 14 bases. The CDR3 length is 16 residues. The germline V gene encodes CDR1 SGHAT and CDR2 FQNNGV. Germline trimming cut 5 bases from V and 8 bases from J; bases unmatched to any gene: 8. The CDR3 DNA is TGTGCCAGCAGCGGGCCGGGACTAGCGGGAGCCCATGAGCAGTTCTTC. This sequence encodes CASSGPGLAGAHEQFF.

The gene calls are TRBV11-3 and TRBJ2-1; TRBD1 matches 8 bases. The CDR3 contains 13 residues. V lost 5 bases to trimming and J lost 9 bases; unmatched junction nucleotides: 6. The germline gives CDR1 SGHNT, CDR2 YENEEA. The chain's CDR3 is CASSMTGVGEQFF. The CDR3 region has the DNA TGTGCCAGCAGCATGACAGGGGTCGGTGAGCAGTTCTTC.

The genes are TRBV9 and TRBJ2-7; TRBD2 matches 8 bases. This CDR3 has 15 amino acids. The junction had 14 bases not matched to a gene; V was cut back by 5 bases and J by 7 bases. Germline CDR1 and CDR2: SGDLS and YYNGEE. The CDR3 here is CASSLTSGGQGEQYF. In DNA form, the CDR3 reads TGTGCCAGCAGTCTTACCTCGGGGGGGCAAGGAGAGCAGTACTTC.

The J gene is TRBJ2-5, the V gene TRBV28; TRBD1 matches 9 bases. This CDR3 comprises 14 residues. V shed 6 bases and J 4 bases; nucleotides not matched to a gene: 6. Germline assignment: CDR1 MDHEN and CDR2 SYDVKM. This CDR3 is CASRRQGGGETQYF. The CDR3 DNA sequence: TGTGCCAGCAGACGACAGGGGGGAGGAGAGACCCAGTACTTC.

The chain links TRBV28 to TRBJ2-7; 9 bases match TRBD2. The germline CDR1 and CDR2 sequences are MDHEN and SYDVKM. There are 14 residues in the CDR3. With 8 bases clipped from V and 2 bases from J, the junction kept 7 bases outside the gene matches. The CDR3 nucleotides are TGTGCCAGCCGCCTTAGCGGGGGAGCCTACGAGCAGTACTTC. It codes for CASRLSGGAYEQYF.

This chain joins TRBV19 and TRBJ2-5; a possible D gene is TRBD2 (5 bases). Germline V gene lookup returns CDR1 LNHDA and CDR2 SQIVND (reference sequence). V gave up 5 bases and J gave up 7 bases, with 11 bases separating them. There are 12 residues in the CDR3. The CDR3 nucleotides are TGTGCCAGTAGTGGGCCTCGGGGGACCCAGTACTTC. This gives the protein CASSGPRGTQYF.

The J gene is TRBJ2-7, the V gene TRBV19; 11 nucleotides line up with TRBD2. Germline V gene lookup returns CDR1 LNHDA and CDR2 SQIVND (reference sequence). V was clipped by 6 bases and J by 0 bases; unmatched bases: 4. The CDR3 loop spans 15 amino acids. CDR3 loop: CASSTLAGASYEQYF. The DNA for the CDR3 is TGTGCCAGTAGCACACTAGCGGGGGCCTCCTACGAGCAGTACTTC.

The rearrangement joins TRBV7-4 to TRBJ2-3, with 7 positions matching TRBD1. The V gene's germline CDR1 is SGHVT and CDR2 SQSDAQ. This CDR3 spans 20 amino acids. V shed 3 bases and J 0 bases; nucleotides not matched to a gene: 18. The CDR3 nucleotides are TGTGCCAGCAGCTTCCCAAACCGGGACAGATTTTCCACAAGCACAGATACGCAGTATTTT. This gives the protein CASSFPNRDRFSTSTDTQYF.

CDR3 nucleotides: TGTGCCAGCAGTGAATTACCAGGGTTTGGGCAGCCCCAGCATTTT. Encoded protein: CASSELPGFGQPQHF. The chain employs TRBV6-1 and TRBJ1-5, with a weak D call TRBD1 (5 bases). The V gene's germline CDR1 is MNHNS and CDR2 SASEGT. V lost 2 bases to trimming and J lost 7 bases, with 15 bases between them. The CDR3 is made up of 15 amino acids.

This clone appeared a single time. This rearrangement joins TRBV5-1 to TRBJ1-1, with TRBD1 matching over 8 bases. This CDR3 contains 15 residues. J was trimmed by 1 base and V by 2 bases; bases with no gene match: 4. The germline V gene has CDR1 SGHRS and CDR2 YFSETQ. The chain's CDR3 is CASSFQGAGNTEAFF. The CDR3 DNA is TGCGCCAGCAGCTTCCAGGGGGCTGGGAACACTGAAGCTTTCTTT. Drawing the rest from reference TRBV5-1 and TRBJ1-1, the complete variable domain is KAGVTQTPRYLIKTRGQQVTLSCSPISGHRSVSWYQQTPGQGLQFLFEYFSETQRNKGNFPGRFSGRQFSNSRSEMNVSTLELGDSALYLCASSFQGAGNTEAFFGQGTRLTVV.

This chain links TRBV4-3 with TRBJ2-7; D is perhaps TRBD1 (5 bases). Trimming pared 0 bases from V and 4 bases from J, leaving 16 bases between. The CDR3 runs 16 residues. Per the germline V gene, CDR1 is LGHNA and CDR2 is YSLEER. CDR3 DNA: TGCGCCAGCAGCCAAGATCAGGGATTGCGGTCTTACGAGCAGTACTTC. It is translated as CASSQDQGLRSYEQYF.

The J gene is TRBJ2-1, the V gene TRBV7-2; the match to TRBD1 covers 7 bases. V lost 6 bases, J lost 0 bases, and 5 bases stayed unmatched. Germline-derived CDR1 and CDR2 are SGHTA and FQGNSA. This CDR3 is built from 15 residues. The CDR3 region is CASSPDRSSYNEQFF. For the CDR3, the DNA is TGTGCCAGCAGTCCGGACAGGAGCTCCTACAATGAGCAGTTCTTC.

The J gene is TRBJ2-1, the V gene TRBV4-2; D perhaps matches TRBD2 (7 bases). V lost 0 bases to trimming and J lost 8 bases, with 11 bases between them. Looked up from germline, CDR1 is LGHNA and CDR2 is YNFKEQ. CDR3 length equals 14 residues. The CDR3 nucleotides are TGTGCCAGCAGCCAAGAGAGGGGGGGGGATGAGCAGTTCTTC. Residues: CASSQERGGDEQFF.

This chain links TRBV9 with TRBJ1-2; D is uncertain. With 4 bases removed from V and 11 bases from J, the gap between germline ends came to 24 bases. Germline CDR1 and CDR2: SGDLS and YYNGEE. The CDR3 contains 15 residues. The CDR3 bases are TGTGCCAGCAGCACAGACCCGGGATCCGCTTCCCTTTACACCTTC. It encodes CASSTDPGSASLYTF.